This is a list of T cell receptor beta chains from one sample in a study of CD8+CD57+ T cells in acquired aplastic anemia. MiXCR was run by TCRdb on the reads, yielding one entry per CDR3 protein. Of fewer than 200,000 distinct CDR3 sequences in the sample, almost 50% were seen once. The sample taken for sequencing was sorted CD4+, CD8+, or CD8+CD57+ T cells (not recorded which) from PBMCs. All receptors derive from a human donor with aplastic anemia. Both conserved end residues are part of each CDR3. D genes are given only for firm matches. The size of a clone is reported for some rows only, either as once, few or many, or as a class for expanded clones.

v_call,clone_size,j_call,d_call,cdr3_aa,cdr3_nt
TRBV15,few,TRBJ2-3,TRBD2,CATSTGGPTDTQYF,TGTGCCACCAGCACGGGGGGGCCCACAGATACGCAGTATTTT
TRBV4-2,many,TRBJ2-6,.,CASSQGGTGQGANVLTF,TGTGCCAGCAGCCAAGGGGGAACAGGGCAGGGGGCCAACGTCCTGACTTTC
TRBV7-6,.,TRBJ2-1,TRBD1,CASSLPGQGAGGQFF,TGTGCCAGCAGCTTACCGGGACAGGGGGCTGGTGGGCAGTTCTTC
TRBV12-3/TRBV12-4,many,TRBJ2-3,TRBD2,CASSLSAGGLGDTQYF,TGTGCCAGCAGTTTAAGTGCGGGGGGGTTAGGAGATACGCAGTATTTT
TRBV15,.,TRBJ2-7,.,CATSRATGLRNEQYF,TGTGCCACCAGCAGAGCGACGGGGCTAAGGAACGAGCAGTACTTC
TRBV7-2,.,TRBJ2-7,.,CASSSGPQYEQYF,TGTGCCAGCAGCTCGGGGCCGCAGTACGAGCAGTACTTC
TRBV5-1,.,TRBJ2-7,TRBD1,CASSPRGQSFSYEQYF,TGCGCCAGCAGCCCAAGGGGACAGTCTTTCTCCTACGAGCAGTACTTC
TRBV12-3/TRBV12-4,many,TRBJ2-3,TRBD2,CASSRASGGTDTQYF,TGTGCCAGCAGTCGCGCTAGCGGGGGGACAGATACGCAGTATTTT
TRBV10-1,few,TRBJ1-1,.,CASASGDTEAFF,TGCGCCAGCGCCTCAGGGGATACTGAAGCTTTCTTT
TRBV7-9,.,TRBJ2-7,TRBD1,CASSSGQGLTYEQYF,TGTGCCAGCAGCTCGGGACAGGGGCTTACCTACGAGCAGTACTTC
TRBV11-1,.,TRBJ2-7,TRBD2,CASSLDWGLAPGEQYF,TGTGCCAGCAGCTTAGATTGGGGACTAGCGCCGGGCGAGCAGTACTTC
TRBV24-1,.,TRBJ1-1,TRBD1,CATQGGDTEAFF,TGTGCCACCCAGGGGGGGGACACTGAAGCTTTCTTT
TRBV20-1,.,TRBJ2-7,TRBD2,CSARGLAGVSYEQYF,TGCAGTGCTAGGGGACTAGCGGGAGTCTCCTACGAGCAGTACTTC
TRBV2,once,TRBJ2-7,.,CASRWTVGEQYF,TGTGCCAGCAGGTGGACAGTGGGCGAGCAGTACTTC
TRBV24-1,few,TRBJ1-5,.,CATSDQNSNQPQHF,TGTGCCACCAGTGACCAAAATAGCAATCAGCCCCAGCATTTT
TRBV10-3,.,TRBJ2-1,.,CAISEPGSSYNEQFF,TGTGCCATCAGTGAGCCGGGGAGCTCCTACAATGAGCAGTTCTTC
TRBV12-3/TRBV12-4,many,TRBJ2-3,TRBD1,CASTRRQGADTQYF,TGTGCCAGCACCCGCCGACAGGGGGCAGATACGCAGTATTTT
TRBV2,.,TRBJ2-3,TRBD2,CASSEAGTGGADTQYF,TGTGCCAGCAGTGAAGCGGGTACGGGGGGGGCAGATACGCAGTATTTT
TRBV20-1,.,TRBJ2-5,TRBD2,CSARLAGEWETQYF,TGCAGTGCTAGGCTAGCGGGTGAATGGGAGACCCAGTACTTC
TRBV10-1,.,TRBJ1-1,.,CASSESKGRHVKNTEAFF,TGCGCCAGCAGTGAGTCGAAAGGGAGGCACGTCAAGAACACTGAAGCTTTCTTT
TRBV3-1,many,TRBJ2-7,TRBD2,CASSHSGGRYEQYF,TGTGCCAGCAGCCATAGCGGGGGGAGATACGAGCAGTACTTC
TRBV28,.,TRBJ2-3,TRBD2,CASARGGTPTDTQYF,TGTGCCAGCGCCCGGGGGGGGACCCCCACAGATACGCAGTATTTT
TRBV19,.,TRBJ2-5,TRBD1,CASLGTGPRETQYF,TGTGCCAGCCTAGGGACAGGACCTAGAGAGACCCAGTACTTC
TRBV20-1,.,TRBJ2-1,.,CSARGNSYNEQFF,TGCAGTGCTAGGGGTAACTCCTACAATGAGCAGTTCTTC
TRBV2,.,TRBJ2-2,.,CASSRDDTSNTGELFF,TGTGCCAGCAGTCGAGACGACACGTCGAACACCGGGGAGCTGTTTTTT
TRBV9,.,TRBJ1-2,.,CASSVGQALDGYTF,TGTGCCAGCAGCGTAGGTCAGGCCCTGGATGGCTACACCTTC
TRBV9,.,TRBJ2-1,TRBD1,CASSVDVGQEGDEQFF,TGTGCCAGCAGCGTTGATGTGGGACAGGAGGGGGATGAGCAGTTCTTC
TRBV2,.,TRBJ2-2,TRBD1,CASSLSGTGRTGELFF,TGTGCCAGCAGTTTATCTGGGACAGGGCGGACCGGGGAGCTGTTTTTT
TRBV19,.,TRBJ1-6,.,CASSIRNSPLHF,TGTGCCAGTAGTATTCGGAATTCACCCCTCCACTTT
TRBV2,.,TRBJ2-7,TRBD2,CARGLGGGEQYF,TGTGCCAGGGGCTTGGGGGGGGGCGAGCAGTACTTC
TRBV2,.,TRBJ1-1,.,CASRKDLNTEAFF,TGTGCCAGCAGGAAGGACCTCAACACTGAAGCTTTCTTT
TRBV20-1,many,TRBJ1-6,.,CSARDSRGLYNSPLHF,TGCAGTGCTAGAGATAGTAGGGGCCTCTATAATTCACCCCTCCACTTT
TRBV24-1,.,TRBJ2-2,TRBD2,CATSDPGGVSTGELFF,TGTGCCACCAGTGATCCGGGAGGGGTGAGCACCGGGGAGCTGTTTTTT
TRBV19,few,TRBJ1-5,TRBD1,CASSQQGAPSQPQHF,TGTGCCAGTAGTCAACAGGGGGCCCCTTCCCAGCCCCAGCATTTT
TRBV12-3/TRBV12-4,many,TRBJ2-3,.,CASSLANRSPQYF,TGTGCCAGCAGTTTAGCAAACAGGTCTCCGCAGTATTTT
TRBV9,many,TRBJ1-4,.,CASSAAPSGTNEKLFF,TGTGCCAGCAGCGCAGCCCCCTCAGGTACAAATGAAAAACTGTTTTTT
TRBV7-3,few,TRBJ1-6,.,CASSLSGGTDSPLHF,TGTGCCAGCAGCTTGTCGGGGGGTACGGACTCACCCCTCCACTTT
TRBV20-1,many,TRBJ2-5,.,CSARGTLGGLHQETQYF,TGCAGTGCTAGAGGGACCCTAGGGGGGCTTCACCAAGAGACCCAGTACTTC
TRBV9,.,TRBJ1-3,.,CASGGGATGNTIYF,TGTGCCAGCGGGGGTGGGGCGACTGGAAACACCATATATTTT
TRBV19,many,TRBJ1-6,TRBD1,CASSIVTLEGAISPLHF,TGTGCCAGTAGTATAGTCACCCTGGAGGGGGCTATTTCACCCCTCCACTTT
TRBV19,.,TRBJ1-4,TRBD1,CASSLETGGVDEKLFF,TGTGCCAGTAGCCTCGAGACAGGGGGCGTCGATGAAAAACTGTTTTTT
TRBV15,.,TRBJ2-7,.,CATSRDPRPYEQYF,TGTGCCACCAGCAGAGATCCGAGGCCCTACGAGCAGTACTTC
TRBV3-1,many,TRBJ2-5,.,CASSQSGAETQYF,TGTGCCAGCAGCCAGTCTGGGGCAGAGACCCAGTACTTC
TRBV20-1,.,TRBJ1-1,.,CSARDSGGLGAFF,TGCAGTGCTAGGGACAGTGGAGGTTTAGGAGCTTTCTTT
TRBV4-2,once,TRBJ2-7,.,CASSLRTDEYEQYF,TGTGCCAGCAGCCTCAGGACTGACGAGTACGAGCAGTACTTC
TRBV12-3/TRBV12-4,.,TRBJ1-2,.,CASSLDRQNYGYTF,TGTGCCAGCAGTTTGGATAGACAGAACTATGGCTACACCTTC
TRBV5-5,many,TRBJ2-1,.,CASSLEFASLEQFF,TGTGCCAGCAGCTTGGAATTTGCGTCCCTTGAGCAGTTCTTC
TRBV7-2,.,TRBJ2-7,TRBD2,CASSFGSGRNYEQYF,TGTGCCAGCAGCTTCGGCAGCGGGAGGAACTACGAGCAGTACTTC
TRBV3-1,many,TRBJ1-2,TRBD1,CASSPQGGGYGYTF,TGTGCCAGCAGCCCACAGGGGGGAGGCTATGGCTACACCTTC
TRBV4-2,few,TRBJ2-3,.,CASSQDLGGGAVDTQYF,TGTGCCAGCAGCCAAGATCTAGGGGGGGGGGCCGTAGATACGCAGTATTTT
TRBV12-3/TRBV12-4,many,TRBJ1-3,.,CASIQLGTGNTIYF,TGTGCCAGCATCCAGCTGGGAACTGGAAACACCATATATTTT
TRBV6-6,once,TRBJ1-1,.,CASTRGLNTEAFF,TGTGCCAGCACGAGGGGACTGAACACTGAAGCTTTCTTT
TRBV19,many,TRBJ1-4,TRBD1,CASNNRGDEKLFF,TGTGCCAGTAACAACAGGGGCGATGAAAAACTGTTTTTT
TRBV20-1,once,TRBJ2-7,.,CSAREYYEQHF,TGCAGTGCTAGAGAGTACTACGAGCAGCACTTC
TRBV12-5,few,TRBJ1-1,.,CASGPPTEEFMNTEAFF,TGTGCTAGTGGTCCCCCGACGGAAGAGTTTATGAACACTGAAGCTTTCTTT